The source of this TCR beta chain is a study of T-cell memory formation after mild COVID-19. Study-wide results and caveats: The study found contracting CD4+ clones mainly in CM and EM and contracting CD8+ clones in EMRA.

TCRdb fed the 5' RACE reads into MiXCR, producing one record per CDR3 protein. Of about 260,000 distinct CDR3 sequences listed, approximately 15% are singletons. Germline CDR1 reads SGHAT; CDR2 reads FQNNGV. This CDR3 has 13 residues. V lost 5 bases, J lost 6 bases, and 5 bases stayed unmatched. This clonotype has only a few counts. The target antigen is unknown. The V call is TRBV11-2, the J call TRBJ2-7, with TRBD1 identical over 9 bases. The sample was PBMCs or a T cell subset sorted from them (not recorded which). The clonotype was recovered from a young man who had mild COVID-19 (a few samples of this study predate the infection). Cell type and time point are not known. DNA for the CDR3: TGTGCCAGCAGCATACGGACAGGGGCCGAGCAGTACTTC. It encodes CASSIRTGAEQYF. The complete variable domain, with remaining parts taken from reference TRBV11-2 and TRBJ2-7, reads EAGVAQSPRYKIIEKRQSVAFWCNPISGHATLYWYQQILGQGPKLLIQFQNNGVVDDSQLPKDRFSAERLKGVDSTLKIQPAKLEDSAVYLCASSIRTGAEQYFGPGTRLTVT.